A single sample gave rise to the 21 T cell receptor beta chains below, sequenced in a study of T cell changes during pregnancy in multiple sclerosis. Assay: immunoSEQ multiplex PCR; the TCRdb copy retains only in-frame clones and omits some. This table holds about 87,000 clones, just under 95% found once. This sample comprised peripheral blood, obtained in the third trimester of pregnancy. Receptors originate from a female donor in good health, enrolled as a control in a pregnancy study.

V and J are TRBV7-2 and TRBJ2-5; 8 positions agree with TRBD1. The germline V gene encodes CDR1 SGHTA and CDR2 FQGNSA. V lost 1 base and J lost 1; bases outside the gene matches: 5. This CDR3 is 16 amino acids long. This chain's CDR3 is CASSLVGTGGQETQYF. DNA of the CDR3: TGTGCCAGCAGCTTAGTCGGGACAGGAGGCCAAGAGACCCAGTACTTC.

The chain combines TRBV28 with TRBJ2-7; D not resolved. CDR3 length: 15 residues. Germline loops: CDR1 MDHEN, CDR2 SYDVKM. The V and J ends lost 5 bases and 0 bases respectively, with 14 bases between them. The chain's CDR3 is CASSPFVVYSYEQYF. Here the CDR3 DNA reads TGTGCCAGCAGTCCGTTCGTCGTCTACTCCTACGAGCAGTACTTC. Complete variable domain (other parts from reference TRBV28 and TRBJ2-7): DVKVTQSSRYLVKRTGEKVFLECVQDMDHENMFWYRQDPGLGLRLIYFSYDVKMKEKGDIPEGYSVSREKKERFSLILESASTNQTSMYLCASSPFVVYSYEQYFGPGTRLTVT.

The DNA for the CDR3 is TGTGCCAGCAGCCGGGGGTCGGGTGGCCGGCTTGACAATGAGCAGTTCTTC. Its protein product is CASSRGSGGRLDNEQFF. The V and J genes are TRBV7-2 and TRBJ2-1; weak D call: TRBD2 (6 bases). The CDR3 loop spans 17 amino acids. CDR1 is SGHTA and CDR2 is FQGNSA in the germline V gene. V dropped 5 bases and J dropped 5 bases, with 22 bases sitting between them.

This sequence joins TRBV5-1 and TRBJ2-7; 12 bases match TRBD2. The CDR3 covers 15 residues. The germline gives CDR1 SGHRS, CDR2 YFSETQ. J was trimmed by 4 bases and V by 0 bases; bases with no gene match: 2. In DNA, the CDR3 is TGCGCCAGCAGCTTGGGACTAGCGGGAGTATACGAGCAGTACTTC. This translates into CASSLGLAGVYEQYF.

The chain uses TRBV19 and TRBJ2-3; D gene unclear. This CDR3 has 13 residues. The germline CDR1 and CDR2 sequences are LNHDA and SQIVND (reference sequence). V lost 5 bases and J lost 1, with 7 bases in between. The CDR3 DNA sequence: TGTGCCAGTAGTTCCTCGGGCACAGATACGCAGTATTTT. Amino acid sequence: CASSSSGTDTQYF.

V and J are TRBV5-4 and TRBJ1-4; 7 bases are shared with TRBD1. This CDR3 has 16 residues. Germline-derived CDR1 and CDR2 are SGHNT and YYREEE (reference sequence). Unmatched junction bases numbered 8, after V lost 6 bases and J lost 0 bases. CDR3 sequence: CASTPGGPTTNEKLFF. CDR3 nucleotide sequence: TGTGCCAGCACCCCAGGGGGGCCGACAACTAATGAAAAACTGTTTTTT.

J is TRBJ2-1 and V is TRBV9; the D gene is possibly TRBD1 (6 bases). The CDR3 runs to 18 residues. Germline V gives CDR1 SGDLS, CDR2 YYNGEE. The V gene lost 0 bases and the J gene lost 0 bases, with 16 bases spanning the gap. In DNA, the CDR3 is TGTGCCAGCAGCGTAGACCCGCTGGGGACAAGCTCCTACAATGAGCAGTTCTTC. It specifies CASSVDPLGTSSYNEQFF.

This chain links TRBV2 with TRBJ2-7; the match to TRBD2 covers 11 bases. V dropped 6 bases and J dropped 3; count of bases not matched to a gene: 4. Germline CDR1 reads SNHLY; CDR2 reads FYNNEI. The CDR3 loop spans 14 amino acids. The CDR3 region has the DNA TGTGCCAGCAGACCAGGGACTAGCGGCTACGAGCAGTACTTC. It codes for CASRPGTSGYEQYF.

As to this clone: At one end, the junction sequence differs from germline, possibly due to a read error. The V gene is TRBV11-2, the J gene TRBJ2-7, with TRBD1 matching 9 bases. The CDR3 spans 15 residues. The germline V gene has CDR1 SGHAT and CDR2 FQNNGV. The CDR3 DNA is TGTGCCAGCAGCATAGAAGTGACAGGGGGTTACGAGCAGTACTTC. Its protein product is CASSIEVTGGYEQYF.

With regard to this clone: Other DNA variants within this sample encode the same CDR3. This chain connects TRBV5-1 to TRBJ2-2; D is possibly TRBD1 (6 bases). CDR1 and CDR2 from the germline V gene are SGHRS and YFSETQ. CDR3 length: 14 residues. Trimming shortened V by 3 bases and J by 1 base, and 7 bases separated the two germline ends. For the CDR3, the DNA is TGCGCCAGCAGCTCGGGACAGAACACCGGGGAGCTGTTTTTT. Its protein product is CASSSGQNTGELFF. Full variable domain (rest looked up from reference TRBV5-1 and TRBJ2-2): KAGVTQTPRYLIKTRGQQVTLSCSPISGHRSVSWYQQTPGQGLQFLFEYFSETQRNKGNFPGRFSGRQFSNSRSEMNVSTLELGDSALYLCASSSGQNTGELFFGEGSRLTVL.

The chain is built from TRBV19 and TRBJ2-5, with D possibly matching TRBD1 (6 bases). Per the germline V gene, CDR1 is LNHDA and CDR2 is SQIVND (reference sequence). V was clipped by 4 bases and J by 1 base, with 13 bases between them. This CDR3 is 15 amino acids long. As DNA, the CDR3 is TGTGCCAGTAGTACCGGACAGATGGTCCAAGAGACCCAGTACTTC. Protein sequence: CASSTGQMVQETQYF.

The chain links TRBV28 to TRBJ2-7, with 9 bases identical to TRBD2. The length of the CDR3 is 15 residues. CDR1 is MDHEN, CDR2 SYDVKM, per germline. V trimming: 5 bases; J trimming: 1 base; junction bases outside the gene matches: 6. The CDR3 spells CASSPPTSGSYEQYF. In nucleotides, the CDR3 is TGTGCCAGCAGTCCCCCGACTAGCGGATCCTACGAGCAGTACTTC.

The V and J genes are TRBV28 and TRBJ2-1, with 7 bases matching TRBD2. V shed 7 bases, J shed 5 bases, and the junction held 14 bases outside the gene matches. Germline loops: CDR1 MDHEN, CDR2 SYDVKM. CDR3 length equals 16 residues. This chain's CDR3 is CASTLIGSGNDNEQFF. CDR3 DNA sequence: TGTGCCAGCACTCTCATCGGGAGCGGGAACGACAATGAGCAGTTCTTC. The full variable domain, completed using reference TRBV28 and TRBJ2-1, is DVKVTQSSRYLVKRTGEKVFLECVQDMDHENMFWYRQDPGLGLRLIYFSYDVKMKEKGDIPEGYSVSREKKERFSLILESASTNQTSMYLCASTLIGSGNDNEQFFGPGTRLTVL.

The chain has TRBV6-1 and TRBJ2-7; a weak D match, TRBD2 (5 bases). Germline lookup yields CDR1 MNHNS and CDR2 SASEGT. CDR3 length: 11 amino acids. V was clipped by 6 bases and J by 6 bases, with 9 bases between them. The CDR3 DNA sequence: TGTGCCAGCAGCCCCCGGGGCGAGCAGTACTTC. Translated, it gives CASSPRGEQYF.

V gene TRBV19 combines with J gene TRBJ2-4; 11 bases align to TRBD1. In germline, CDR1 is LNHDA, CDR2 SQIVND (reference sequence). CDR3 length: 15 residues. V shed 1 base, J shed 8 bases, and the junction held 4 bases outside the gene matches. CDR3 sequence reads: CASSIVGTGGDIQYF. The CDR3 DNA reads TGTGCCAGTAGTATAGTGGGGACAGGGGGTGACATTCAGTACTTC. Looking up the rest from reference TRBV19 and TRBJ2-4 gives the full variable domain: DGGITQSPKYLFRKEGQNVTLSCEQNLNHDAMYWYRQDPGQGLRLIYYSQIVNDFQKGDIAEGYSVSREKKESFPLTVTSAQKNPTAFYLCASSIVGTGGDIQYFGAGTRLSVL.

The V gene is TRBV5-1, the J gene TRBJ1-4, with 10 positions matching TRBD1. Germline CDR1 reads SGHRS; CDR2 reads YFSETQ. The CDR3 is 15 residues long. V was clipped by 4 bases and J by 7 bases; unmatched bases: 7. CDR3 sequence: CASSVPTGGSEKLFF. The CDR3, as DNA: TGCGCCAGCAGCGTTCCGACAGGGGGCAGTGAAAAACTGTTTTTT.

A note on this clone: One end of the junction is discordant with germline, which a read error may explain. The chain carries TRBV2 and TRBJ1-2; D ambiguous. The V gene's germline CDR1 is SNHLY and CDR2 FYNNEI. This CDR3 contains 15 residues. CDR3 region: CASSEDTDLFYGYTF. For the CDR3, the DNA is TGTGCCAGCAGCGAAGACACCGACTTATTCTATGGCTACACCTTC.

The CDR3 DNA reads TGTGCCAGCAGTTACGATAGAGCTACTTTCAACTACGAGCAGTACTTC. Translation gives CASSYDRATFNYEQYF. V is TRBV6-5 and J is TRBJ2-7; no firm D call. In germline, CDR1 is MNHEY, CDR2 SVGAGI. V was trimmed by 2 bases and J by 3 bases, leaving 17 bases between them. The CDR3 totals 16 residues.

J is TRBJ2-3 and V is TRBV19; 7 nucleotides align to TRBD2. V was pared by 5 bases and J by 2 bases, with 10 bases of the junction left unmatched. Germline V gene sequence: CDR1 LNHDA, CDR2 SQIVND (reference sequence). CDR3 length: 16 amino acids. CDR3 residues: CASSSRRGGTTDTQYF. The CDR3 coding sequence is TGTGCCAGTAGTTCGCGTCGGGGAGGGACCACAGATACGCAGTATTTT.

The chain couples TRBV4-1 to TRBJ2-1; 9 nucleotides align to TRBD2. This CDR3 is 15 amino acids long. V was pared by 4 bases and J by 7 bases, with 8 bases of the junction left unmatched. Looked up from germline, CDR1 is MGHRA and CDR2 is YSYEKL. CDR3 sequence reads: CASSLTSGWGNEQFF. CDR3 bases: TGCGCCAGCAGCCTTACTAGCGGGTGGGGGAATGAGCAGTTCTTC.

The V gene is TRBV21-1, the J gene TRBJ1-5. TRBV21-1 is a pseudogene. This CDR3 has 16 amino acids. For the CDR3, the DNA is TGTGCCAGCAGCAACAGCCATTTGGAGTACAATCAGCCCCAGCATTTT. Amino acids: CASSNSHLEYNQPQHF.